This entry lists 11 T cell receptor beta chains sequenced from one sample in a study of cytomegalovirus exposure and HLA in healthy donors. The PCR had 60 Vbeta and 13 Jbeta primers. The data were produced by immunoSEQ multiplex PCR, yet TCRdb's version contains in-frame clones alone and is incomplete. The sample includes over 100,000 clones, approximately 80% of them seen just once. The sample consisted of PBMCs. These receptors came from a woman in her thirties or forties in good health and CMV-seronegative.

This chain joins TRBV9 and TRBJ2-2, with TRBD2 as a possible D gene (5 bases). The V and J ends lost 4 bases and 3 bases respectively, with 13 bases between them. The CDR3 extends over 15 amino acids. CDR1 SGDLS and CDR2 YYNGEE come from the germline V gene. CDR3 DNA sequence: TGTGCCAGCAGCCGCGGGCATCCACACACCGGGGAGCTGTTTTTT. The encoded protein is CASSRGHPHTGELFF.

The rearrangement links TRBV5-1 to TRBJ1-1, with D possibly matching TRBD1 (5 bases). Trimming cost V 0 bases and J 0 bases, with 12 bases left between them. The germline gives CDR1 SGHRS, CDR2 YFSETQ. There are 16 residues in the CDR3. CDR3 amino acids: CASSLGQGQLNTEAFF. CDR3 coding DNA: TGCGCCAGCAGCTTGGGGCAGGGCCAACTGAACACTGAAGCTTTCTTT.

This chain connects TRBV7-2 to TRBJ2-1, with TRBD2 identical over 8 bases. This CDR3 spans 14 amino acids. The V segment lost 10 bases and the J segment 6 bases; nucleotides outside the gene matches: 11. Looked up from germline, CDR1 is SGHTA and CDR2 is FQGNSA. The CDR3 DNA follows: TGTGCCACCGAGCGGGAGAGGGGGATCAATGAGCAGTTCTTC. This codes for CATERERGINEQFF.

CDR3 in DNA: TGCGCCAGCAGTGCGGGGACAGGGTTCTACGAGCAGTACTTC. It yields the protein CASSAGTGFYEQYF. The V call is TRBV10-2, the J call TRBJ2-7, with 9 nucleotides matching TRBD1. Losses at the gene ends were 4 bases for V and 3 bases for J; bases not matched to a gene: 4. The germline V gene encodes CDR1 WSHSY and CDR2 SAAADI. The length of the CDR3 is 14 residues.

V gene TRBV7-9 combines with J gene TRBJ2-4; a possible D gene is TRBD1 (6 bases). V gave up 5 bases and J gave up 1 base, with 12 bases separating them. Germline CDR1 and CDR2: SEHNR and FQNEAQ (reference sequence). The CDR3 is 15 amino acids. The CDR3 DNA reads TGTGCCAGCAGCCCACAGGGTGCCGCCAAAAACATTCAGTACTTC. The encoded protein is CASSPQGAAKNIQYF.

The chain carries TRBV6-5 and TRBJ1-6; D remains unclear. This CDR3 region has 12 residues. Germline assignment: CDR1 MNHEY and CDR2 SVGAGI. V lost 6 bases to trimming and J lost 8 bases, with 8 bases between them. The CDR3 spells CASSLVDSPLHF. As DNA, the CDR3 is TGTGCCAGCAGCCTAGTCGATTCACCCCTCCACTTT.

The chain joins TRBV19 to TRBJ2-1; TRBD2 matches 12 bases. Unmatched junction bases numbered 9, after V lost 6 bases and J lost 6 bases. Germline V gene data show CDR1 as LNHDA and CDR2 as SQIVND (reference sequence). The CDR3 consists of 16 residues. CDR3 sequence: CASSPSSGRALNEQFF. The CDR3 DNA reads as TGTGCCAGTAGCCCTTCTAGCGGGAGGGCCCTCAATGAGCAGTTCTTC.

This clone was seen only a few times. The chain is built from TRBV9 and TRBJ2-1, with 9 bases identical to TRBD1. The ends lost 3 bases at V and 8 bases at J; junction bases unmatched: 21. The CDR3 covers 19 residues. From germline, CDR1 is SGDLS and CDR2 YYNGEE. The CDR3 loop reads CASSAPTGGGTGLGDEQFF. The CDR3, as DNA: TGTGCCAGCAGCGCCCCCACCGGAGGAGGGACAGGGCTCGGCGATGAGCAGTTCTTC.

The J gene is TRBJ2-1, the V gene TRBV27, with a possible D match to TRBD1 (6 bases). V lost 5 bases to trimming and J lost 3 bases, with 8 bases between them. The CDR3 sequence is 13 residues long. Germline-derived CDR1 and CDR2 are MNHEY and SMNVEV (reference sequence). CDR3 in amino acids: CASSLQGYNEQFF. The CDR3 DNA follows: TGTGCCAGCAGTCTACAGGGCTACAATGAGCAGTTCTTC.

This sequence joins TRBV7-2 and TRBJ2-7, with TRBD2 matching over 11 bases. Germline V lookup: CDR1 SGHTA, CDR2 FQGNSA. The CDR3 consists of 15 residues. Trimming took 2 bases from V and 4 from J; bases not matched to a gene: 4. This CDR3 is CASSLLLAGGYEQYF. Written as DNA, the CDR3 is TGTGCCAGCAGCTTACTGCTAGCGGGAGGTTACGAGCAGTACTTC.

The chain is built from TRBV15 and TRBJ2-7; the D gene is possibly TRBD1 (6 bases). Per the germline V gene, CDR1 is LNHNV and CDR2 is YYDKDF (reference sequence). The V and J ends lost 5 bases and 3 bases respectively, with 17 bases between them. This CDR3 has 15 amino acids. CDR3 DNA: TGTGCCACCAGCGGATGGTCAGGGGAGTTCTACGAGCAGTACTTC. Translation: CATSGWSGEFYEQYF. The variable domain in full, completed from reference TRBV15 and TRBJ2-7, reads DAMVIQNPRYQVTQFGKPVTLSCSQTLNHNVMYWYQQKSSQAPKLLFHYYDKDFNNEADTPDNFQSRRPNTSFCFLDIRSPGLGDTAMYLCATSGWSGEFYEQYFGPGTRLTVT.